This T cell receptor (beta chain) stems from a study of OX40 agonist ivuxolimab in advanced cancers. Germline loops: CDR1 SGHTS, CDR2 YDEGEE. The CDR3 has 16 residues. Between the trimmed V and J ends, which lost 1 base and 4 bases, there was a span of 15 bases. Sampled blood was obtained at baseline, cycle 4 day 1, and cycle 7 day 1. A word on this clone: As yet, its antigen is unknown.

Some clones are missing from TCRdb's copy, which holds only in-frame ones; the method was immunoSEQ multiplex PCR. Counted here are more than 45,000 clones, 70% to 90% occurring once; the ten biggest clones make up 45% to 55%. Regarding the study as a whole: Antigen specificity of clonally expanded peripheral T cells was not established.

The sequences come from CD4+ or CD8+ T cells sorted from blood, collected in a trial of the OX40 agonist ivuxolimab. The receptor was derived from an adult with an advanced solid tumor such as melanoma, head and neck, liver or kidney cancer. The chain uses TRBV5-8 and TRBJ1-5; D gene uncertain. The CDR3 is CASSLLWAGGNQPQHF. CDR3 coding DNA: TGTGCCAGCAGCTTGTTGTGGGCGGGAGGGAATCAGCCCCAGCATTTT. Variable domain in full (rest from reference TRBV5-8 and TRBJ1-5): EAGVTQSPTHLIKTRGQQATLRCSPISGHTSVYWYQQALGLGLQFLLWYDEGEERNRGNFPPRFSGRQFPNYSSELNVNALELEDSALYLCASSLLWAGGNQPQHFGDGTRLSIL.